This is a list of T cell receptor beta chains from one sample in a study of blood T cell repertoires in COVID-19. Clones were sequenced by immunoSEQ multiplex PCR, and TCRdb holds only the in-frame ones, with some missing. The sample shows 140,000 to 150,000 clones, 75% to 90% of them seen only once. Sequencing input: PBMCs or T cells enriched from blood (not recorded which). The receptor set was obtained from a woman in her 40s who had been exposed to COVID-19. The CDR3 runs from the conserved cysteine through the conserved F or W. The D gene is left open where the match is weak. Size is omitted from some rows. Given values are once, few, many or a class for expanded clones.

CDR3: CASSDEGTGELAAFF
DNA: TGTGCCAGCAGTGATGAAGGGACAGGGGAATTGGCGGCTTTCTTT
D: TRBD1
J: TRBJ1-1
size: .
V: TRBV2

CDR3: CASSVADRPSYEQYF
DNA: TGTGCCAGCAGCGTAGCCGACAGACCCTCCTACGAGCAGTACTTC
D: .
J: TRBJ2-7
size: once
V: TRBV9

CDR3: CASSLRDTRQFF
DNA: TGTGCCAGCAGCTTACGGGACACGAGGCAGTTCTTC
D: .
J: TRBJ2-1
size: few
V: TRBV7-9

CDR3: CASIGRRPYEQYF
DNA: TGTGCCAGCATCGGCAGGCGCCCTTACGAGCAGTACTTC
D: .
J: TRBJ2-7
size: .
V: TRBV25-1

CDR3: CASSFGTANTGELFF
DNA: TGTGCCAGCAGCTTCGGGACAGCGAACACCGGGGAGCTGTTTTTT
D: TRBD1
J: TRBJ2-2
size: .
V: TRBV7-2

CDR3: CASSPGGSSTNEKLFF
DNA: TGTGCCAGCTCTCCAGGGGGCTCTTCAACTAATGAAAAACTGTTTTTT
D: TRBD1
J: TRBJ1-4
size: .
V: TRBV7-9

CDR3: CSVRGAVSSYNEQFF
DNA: TGCAGCGTGCGGGGGGCGGTAAGCTCCTACAATGAGCAGTTCTTC
D: TRBD2
J: TRBJ2-1
size: .
V: TRBV29-1

CDR3: CASSDPGRGQYF
DNA: TGCGCCAGCAGTGATCCAGGCAGGGGGCAGTACTTC
D: .
J: TRBJ2-7
size: .
V: TRBV10-1

CDR3: CATSFQENTEAFF
DNA: TGTGCCACCAGCTTTCAGGAGAACACTGAAGCTTTCTTT
D: .
J: TRBJ1-1
size: .
V: TRBV15

CDR3: CATSDLNSRYNEQFF
DNA: TGTGCCACCAGTGATTTGAATAGCAGATACAATGAGCAGTTCTTC
D: .
J: TRBJ2-1
size: .
V: TRBV24-1

CDR3: CASSLVRGSDEQYF
DNA: TGCGCCAGCAGCTTGGTCCGTGGGAGCGACGAGCAGTACTTC
D: .
J: TRBJ2-7
size: .
V: TRBV5-1

CDR3: CASSVGAADTQYF
DNA: TGCGCCAGCAGTGTGGGGGCCGCAGATACGCAGTATTTT
D: .
J: TRBJ2-3
size: .
V: TRBV10-2

CDR3: CASKPGHEQYF
DNA: TGTGCCAGCAAACCAGGGCACGAGCAGTACTTC
D: .
J: TRBJ2-7
size: once
V: TRBV2

CDR3: CSASVTRDNEQFF
DNA: TGCAGTGCTAGTGTGACTAGAGACAATGAGCAGTTCTTC
D: .
J: TRBJ2-1
size: .
V: TRBV20-1

CDR3: CASSRPVGRNTIYF
DNA: TGTGCCAGCAGCAGACCGGTCGGGAGAAACACCATATATTTT
D: .
J: TRBJ1-3
size: once
V: TRBV11-2

CDR3: CASSVGTHNSPLHF
DNA: TGTGCCAGCAGCGTGGGGACACACAATTCACCCCTCCACTTT
D: .
J: TRBJ1-6
size: .
V: TRBV6-2/TRBV6-3

CDR3: CASSNRATGHYEQYF
DNA: TGTGCCAGTAGTAACCGAGCTACGGGTCATTACGAGCAGTACTTC
D: .
J: TRBJ2-7
size: .
V: TRBV19

CDR3: CASSQELQGSTNEKLFF
DNA: TGTGCCAGCAGCCAAGAATTGCAGGGTAGTACTAATGAAAAACTGTTTTTT
D: .
J: TRBJ1-4
size: .
V: TRBV3-1/TRBV3-2

CDR3: CASSQERLEQETQYF
DNA: TGCGCCAGCAGCCAAGAAAGGTTGGAGCAAGAGACCCAGTACTTC
D: .
J: TRBJ2-5
size: .
V: TRBV4-1

CDR3: CASSAHPGNQPQHF
DNA: TGTGCCAGCAGCGCGCACCCGGGGAATCAGCCCCAGCATTTT
D: .
J: TRBJ1-5
size: .
V: TRBV9

CDR3: CASSQPGNTEAFF
DNA: TGTGCCAGCAGCCAGCCGGGAAACACTGAAGCTTTCTTT
D: .
J: TRBJ1-1
size: .
V: TRBV5-4

CDR3: CASTMGEAQYF
DNA: TGTGCCAGCACCATGGGGGAGGCCCAGTACTTC
D: .
J: TRBJ2-5
size: .
V: TRBV7-9

CDR3: CASSTQGANQPQHF
DNA: TGTGCCAGCTCAACTCAGGGGGCCAATCAGCCCCAGCATTTT
D: TRBD1
J: TRBJ1-5
size: .
V: TRBV18

CDR3: CASSIDAGAYGYTF
DNA: TGTGCCAGTAGTATAGATGCGGGGGCCTATGGCTACACCTTC
D: .
J: TRBJ1-2
size: .
V: TRBV19

CDR3: CASSRDSDRDYGYTF
DNA: TGTGCCAGCTCACGGGATTCGGACAGGGACTATGGCTACACCTTC
D: TRBD1
J: TRBJ1-2
size: .
V: TRBV18

CDR3: CASSQGQGFEAFF
DNA: TGCGCCAGCAGCCAAGGACAGGGGTTTGAAGCTTTCTTT
D: TRBD1
J: TRBJ1-1
size: .
V: TRBV4-1

CDR3: CASSRAGFTGELFF
DNA: TGTGCCAGCAGCCGCGCAGGGTTCACCGGGGAGCTGTTTTTT
D: .
J: TRBJ2-2
size: .
V: TRBV9

CDR3: CASSLGPIGANVLTF
DNA: TGTGCCAGCAGCTTAGGGCCCATCGGGGCCAACGTCCTGACTTTC
D: .
J: TRBJ2-6
size: .
V: TRBV7-2